What follows are 32 T cell receptor beta chains derived from one specimen sequenced in a study of blood T cell repertoires in COVID-19. Assay used: immunoSEQ multiplex PCR; TCRdb lists only in-frame clones, some missing. The sample holds about 56,000 clones; nearly 90% are singletons and the top ten take approximately 45%. Sequencing was done on a sample of peripheral blood. The receptors shown here come from a woman aged 60-70 years with COVID-19, enrolled during active disease.

This chain connects TRBV25-1 to TRBJ1-2, with D maybe TRBD1 (5 bases). V was pared by 1 base and J by 6 bases, with 15 bases between. The CDR3 is 15 residues long. CDR1 MGHDK and CDR2 SYGVNS come from the germline V gene. The CDR3 here is CASSEFGRGLDGYTF. Here the CDR3 DNA reads TGTGCCAGCAGTGAATTCGGACGGGGACTCGATGGCTACACCTTC.

The chain couples TRBV7-8 to TRBJ2-7; TRBD1 matches at 7 bases. The germline CDR1 and CDR2 sequences are SGHVS and FQNEAQ. CDR3 size: 14 residues. Trimming cost V 1 base and J 5 bases; bases outside gene matches: 5. The DNA of the CDR3 is TGTGCCAGCAGCTTAGGGGTAGGGGGCAACGAGCAGTACTTC. This codes for CASSLGVGGNEQYF.

V is TRBV27 and J is TRBJ2-1, with TRBD2 matching over 10 bases. Germline V gene sequence: CDR1 MNHEY, CDR2 SMNVEV (reference sequence). J was trimmed by 3 bases and V by 6 bases; bases with no gene match: 5. This CDR3 is 15 amino acids long. The CDR3 here is CASSLAGAFYNEQFF. Written as DNA, the CDR3 is TGTGCCAGCAGCCTAGCGGGAGCCTTCTACAATGAGCAGTTCTTC.

V usage is TRBV13 and J usage is TRBJ2-7; D ambiguous. The CDR3 extends over 12 amino acids. Trimming took off 5 bases at V and 4 bases at J, with 9 bases between the two ends. Germline V gene lookup returns CDR1 PRHDT and CDR2 FYEKMQ (reference sequence). The CDR3 nucleotides are TGTGCCAGCAGCCTTCCGGGTTACGAGCAGTACTTC. Amino acids: CASSLPGYEQYF.

This clone was observed a few times. The chain combines TRBV3-1 (or the pseudogene TRBV3-2) with TRBJ1-4; no clear D gene. CDR3 length equals 16 residues. Trimming left V 4 bases short and J 0 bases short, with 12 bases between. Germline V CDR1 and CDR2: LGHDT, YNNKEL (reference sequence). The CDR3 sequence: CASSPNPGATNEKLFF. The CDR3 DNA is TGTGCCAGCAGCCCGAACCCCGGGGCAACTAATGAAAAACTGTTTTTT.

V is TRBV29-1 and J is TRBJ1-2, with TRBD1 matching 8 bases. The germline gives CDR1 SQVTM, CDR2 ANQGSEA. This CDR3 spans 12 amino acids. The J segment lost 8 bases and the V segment lost 7 bases, leaving 9 bases of the junction unmatched. Written as DNA, the CDR3 is TGCAGCGACGGTGACAGGGGATACGGCTACACCTTC. This sequence encodes CSDGDRGYGYTF. The full variable domain, completed using reference TRBV29-1 and TRBJ1-2, is SAVISQKPSRDICQRGTSLTIQCQVDSQVTMMFWYRQQPGQSLTLIATANQGSEATYESGFVIDKFPISRPNLTFSTLTVSNMSPEDSSIYLCSDGDRGYGYTFGSGTRLTVV.

This chain uses TRBV6-5 with TRBJ2-7; D is unresolved. Trimming removed 6 bases at V and 3 bases at J, with 9 bases between. CDR3 length equals 12 residues. CDR1 and CDR2 from the germline V gene are MNHEY and SVGAGI. In nucleotides, the CDR3 is TGTGCCAGCAGGGCTCCAGACTACGAGCAGTACTTC. Translating it yields CASRAPDYEQYF.

The J gene is TRBJ2-1, the V gene TRBV3-1 (or the pseudogene TRBV3-2), with no clear D. The germline V gene has CDR1 LGHDT and CDR2 YNNKEL (reference sequence). This CDR3 region has 16 residues. Trimming pared 0 bases from V and 0 bases from J, leaving 9 bases between. The CDR3 protein is CASSQDELSSYNEQFF. CDR3 nucleotides: TGTGCCAGCAGCCAAGATGAGTTAAGCTCCTACAATGAGCAGTTCTTC.

The genes are TRBV4-2 and TRBJ1-4, with 11 bases fitting TRBD1. CDR1 is LGHNA and CDR2 is YNFKEQ in the germline V gene. The CDR3 totals 16 residues. After removal of 1 base from V and 3 bases from J, the junction contained 1 base not matched to a gene. CDR3 DNA sequence: TGTGCCAGCAGCCAAGTGGGACAGGGGGCTAATGAAAAACTGTTTTTT. This sequence encodes CASSQVGQGANEKLFF.

This chain uses TRBV7-2 with TRBJ2-3, with D tentatively TRBD2 (5 bases). This CDR3 comprises 15 residues. The ends were cut back, 2 bases at V and 5 bases at J, with 14 bases in the middle. CDR1 and CDR2 from the germline V gene are SGHTA and FQGNSA. The CDR3 loop reads CASSLSGLAGDTQYF. CDR3 DNA sequence: TGTGCCAGCAGCTTATCCGGACTCGCCGGAGATACGCAGTATTTT. The complete variable domain, with remaining parts taken from reference TRBV7-2 and TRBJ2-3, reads GAGVSQSPSNKVTEKGKDVELRCDPISGHTALYWYRQSLGQGLEFLIYFQGNSAPDKSGLPSDRFSAERTGGSVSTLTIQRTQQEDSAVYLCASSLSGLAGDTQYFGPGTRLTVL.

This clone occurred once. V is TRBV7-2 and J is TRBJ2-3; no clear D. Trimming stripped 4 bases from V and 6 bases from J, with 11 bases between. The CDR3 totals 13 residues. CDR1 is SGHTA, CDR2 FQGNSA, per germline. The DNA of the CDR3 is TGTGCCAGCAGCTCCCCACAGCCGGATACGCAGTATTTT. This codes for CASSSPQPDTQYF.

The chain joins TRBV7-9 to TRBJ2-7, with D possibly being TRBD2 (5 bases). Germline V gene lookup returns CDR1 SEHNR and CDR2 FQNEAQ (reference sequence). V lost 2 bases and J 2 bases, leaving 10 bases between the germline ends. The CDR3 covers 14 residues. The CDR3 sequence: CASSLMDGTYEQYF. In nucleotides, the CDR3 is TGTGCCAGCAGCTTAATGGACGGGACCTACGAGCAGTACTTC. The full variable domain, completed using reference TRBV7-9 and TRBJ2-7, is DTGVSQNPRHKITKRGQNVTFRCDPISEHNRLYWYRQTLGQGPEFLTYFQNEAQLEKSRLLSDRFSAERPKGSFSTLEIQRTEQGDSAMYLCASSLMDGTYEQYFGPGTRLTVT.

This clone was observed once. The rearrangement uses TRBV19 and TRBJ2-5; TRBD2 matches 7 bases. The CDR3 consists of 16 residues. Germline V gene lookup returns CDR1 LNHDA and CDR2 SQIVND (reference sequence). The V gene end was trimmed by 5 bases and the J gene end by 5 bases; junction bases not matched to a gene: 14. The CDR3 DNA reads as TGTGCCAGTAGTTCTTTTCCGGCGGGAGACTTTGAGACCCAGTACTTC. This gives the protein CASSSFPAGDFETQYF.

This rearrangement joins TRBV11-2 to TRBJ1-1; 7 bases fit TRBD1. Germline-derived CDR1 and CDR2 are SGHAT and FQNNGV. J gave up 0 bases and V 4 bases, and 5 bases lay outside the gene matches. This CDR3 spans 15 amino acids. The CDR3 nucleotides read TGTGCCAGCAGCTGGGGGACAGAGATGAACACTGAAGCTTTCTTT. Translation gives CASSWGTEMNTEAFF.

The chain employs TRBV5-4 and TRBJ1-1, with D unclear. Trimming stripped 4 bases from V and 1 base from J, with 8 bases between. Germline CDR1 is SGHNT and CDR2 is YYREEE (reference sequence). This CDR3 comprises 13 residues. The CDR3 DNA sequence: TGTGCCAGCAGCATCGACACGAACACTGAAGCTTTCTTT. It encodes CASSIDTNTEAFF.

The chain couples TRBV5-1 to TRBJ2-7; 8 bases are a match to TRBD2. With V trimmed by 5 bases and J by 0 bases, 7 bases remained unmatched. CDR1 is SGHRS, CDR2 YFSETQ, per germline. This CDR3 is built from 15 residues. The CDR3 bases are TGCGCCAGCAGTCCCGGGGGGGTACACTCCTACGAGCAGTACTTC. This sequence encodes CASSPGGVHSYEQYF. The full variable domain, with the rest looked up from reference TRBV5-1 and TRBJ2-7, is KAGVTQTPRYLIKTRGQQVTLSCSPISGHRSVSWYQQTPGQGLQFLFEYFSETQRNKGNFPGRFSGRQFSNSRSEMNVSTLELGDSALYLCASSPGGVHSYEQYFGPGTRLTVT.

The gene calls are TRBV5-4 and TRBJ2-5; TRBD2 agrees at 11 bases. The length of the CDR3 is 15 residues. The J segment lost 4 bases and the V segment lost 5 bases, leaving 7 bases of the junction unmatched. CDR1 and CDR2 (germline): SGHNT, YYREEE (reference sequence). DNA for the CDR3: TGTGCCAGCAGTCTTCAACTAGCGGGAGTAGAGACCCAGTACTTC. Its protein product is CASSLQLAGVETQYF.

This rearrangement joins TRBV27 to TRBJ2-3; D unresolved. Germline V lookup: CDR1 MNHEY, CDR2 SMNVEV (reference sequence). This CDR3 is 15 amino acids long. The V end was cut by 0 bases, the J end by 4 bases, with 11 bases between. The CDR3 DNA sequence: TGTGCCAGCAGTTTATCGAGGCTAATATCAGATACGCAGTATTTT. This gives the protein CASSLSRLISDTQYF.

This chain joins TRBV5-4 and TRBJ2-7, with TRBD1 matching 7 bases. The germline CDR1 and CDR2 sequences are SGHNT and YYREEE (reference sequence). The CDR3 totals 14 residues. The ends lost 0 bases at V and 3 bases at J; junction bases unmatched: 3. The chain's CDR3 is CASSLGQGHYEQYF. CDR3 nucleotide sequence: TGTGCCAGCAGCTTGGGACAGGGTCACTACGAGCAGTACTTC. The complete variable domain, with remaining parts taken from reference TRBV5-4 and TRBJ2-7, reads ETGVTQSPTHLIKTRGQQVTLRCSSQSGHNTVSWYQQALGQGPQFIFQYYREEENGRGNFPPRFSGLQFPNYSSELNVNALELDDSALYLCASSLGQGHYEQYFGPGTRLTVT.

V is TRBV19 and J is TRBJ2-1, with 7 positions matching TRBD1. The CDR3 contains 15 residues. Losses at the gene ends were 2 bases for V and 7 bases for J; bases not matched to a gene: 8. Looked up from germline, CDR1 is LNHDA and CDR2 is SQIVND (reference sequence). The CDR3 nucleotides read TGTGCCAGTAGTATATCTTCCAGGGGGTCGAATGAGCAGTTCTTC. It translates to CASSISSRGSNEQFF. Together with reference TRBV19 and TRBJ2-1, the CDR3 gives the full variable domain: DGGITQSPKYLFRKEGQNVTLSCEQNLNHDAMYWYRQDPGQGLRLIYYSQIVNDFQKGDIAEGYSVSREKKESFPLTVTSAQKNPTAFYLCASSISSRGSNEQFFGPGTRLTVL.

The chain employs TRBV2 and TRBJ1-2, with no clear D. V was shortened by 8 bases and J by 7 bases, with 17 bases between the two germline ends. The CDR3 sequence is 13 residues long. Germline loops: CDR1 SNHLY, CDR2 FYNNEI. CDR3 protein: CASRRQDTFGYTF. The CDR3 coding sequence is TGTGCCAGCCGTCGACAAGACACATTTGGCTACACCTTC.

The chain combines TRBV5-1 with TRBJ2-5; 14 positions agree with TRBD2. Germline CDR1 is SGHRS and CDR2 is YFSETQ. The CDR3 contains 16 residues. With 7 bases clipped from V and 4 bases from J, the junction kept 9 bases outside the gene matches. DNA for the CDR3: TGCGCCAGCCGGGGGACTAGCGGGAGTGGGGGAGAGACCCAGTACTTC. Its protein product is CASRGTSGSGGETQYF.

The J gene is TRBJ1-6, the V gene TRBV4-2, with D hard to call. V gave up 0 bases and J gave up 10 bases, with 7 bases separating them. CDR1 is LGHNA and CDR2 is YNFKEQ in the germline V gene. The CDR3 extends over 13 amino acids. The CDR3 here is CASSQDRGSPLHF. The CDR3 coding sequence is TGTGCCAGCAGCCAAGATCGAGGATCACCCCTCCACTTT.

The V call is TRBV10-3, the J call TRBJ2-7; 8 bases fit TRBD1. Germline V gene data show CDR1 as ENHRY and CDR2 as SYGVKD. CDR3 length: 13 residues. Trimming cost V 4 bases and J 7 bases; bases outside gene matches: 6. CDR3 nucleotide sequence: TGTGCCATCAGTGGGGACAGGCCACGGGAGCAGTACTTC. Protein: CAISGDRPREQYF.

CDR3 DNA sequence: TGCGCCAGCAGCTTACTAGCGGGAGAGGGCGAGCAGTTCTTC. This encodes CASSLLAGEGEQFF. J is TRBJ2-1 and V is TRBV5-1; TRBD2 agrees at 11 bases. This CDR3 is 14 amino acids long. In germline, CDR1 is SGHRS, CDR2 YFSETQ. V lost 2 bases to trimming and J lost 10 bases; unmatched junction nucleotides: 5.

This chain uses TRBV2 with TRBJ1-1; D gene unclear. There are 11 residues in the CDR3. Trimming cost V 8 bases and J 0 bases, with 4 bases left between them. CDR1 and CDR2 from the germline V gene are SNHLY and FYNNEI. The CDR3 region has the DNA TGTGCCAGCTCAGTGAACACTGAAGCTTTCTTT. Protein sequence: CASSVNTEAFF.

V gene TRBV7-2 combines with J gene TRBJ1-5; 9 nucleotides align to TRBD1. V lost 0 bases to trimming and J lost 9 bases; unmatched junction nucleotides: 12. CDR1 SGHTA and CDR2 FQGNSA come from the germline V gene. The CDR3 is made up of 17 amino acids. DNA for the CDR3: TGTGCCAGCAGCTTAGCGGGACAGGGTTCTTCGAATAGGCCCCAGCATTTT. Translation: CASSLAGQGSSNRPQHF.

The count of this clone is one. The rearrangement links TRBV3-1 (or the pseudogene TRBV3-2) to TRBJ1-2; D remains unclear. This CDR3 spans 13 amino acids. Germline V gene data show CDR1 as LGHDT and CDR2 as YNNKEL (reference sequence). Between the trimmed V and J ends, which lost 5 bases and 4 bases, there was a span of 11 bases. The CDR3: CASSGSNPYGYTF. The CDR3 nucleotides are TGTGCCAGCAGCGGCAGTAACCCCTATGGCTACACCTTC.

This clone was seen a single time. The CDR3 DNA is TGTGCCAGCAGCCCTGGGCGGGGCAGTCACACCGGGGAGCTGTTTTTT. Translating it yields CASSPGRGSHTGELFF. This sequence joins TRBV9 and TRBJ2-2, with D maybe TRBD2 (6 bases). Germline assignment: CDR1 SGDLS and CDR2 YYNGEE. The CDR3 spans 16 residues. The V end lost 4 bases, the J end lost 3 bases, and 16 bases lay between the germline ends.

CDR3 amino acids: CSVPSGQGNTEAFF. The CDR3 nucleotides are TGCAGCGTTCCAAGTGGACAGGGGAACACTGAAGCTTTCTTT. The V and J genes are TRBV29-1 and TRBJ1-1; 8 positions match TRBD1. J lost 1 base, V lost 5 bases, and 6 bases had no gene match. CDR3 length equals 14 residues. CDR1 and CDR2 (germline): SQVTM, ANQGSEA.

In this sample, this clone turned up once. This chain connects TRBV19 to TRBJ2-3; 7 bases fit TRBD2. Germline assignment: CDR1 LNHDA and CDR2 SQIVND (reference sequence). The CDR3 consists of 15 residues. The J segment lost 2 bases and the V segment lost 5 bases, leaving 7 bases of the junction unmatched. CDR3 DNA: TGTGCCAGTAGTCCCCCGGGGGGAGACACAGATACGCAGTATTTT. As protein: CASSPPGGDTDTQYF.

The genes are TRBV7-9 and TRBJ2-1; D gene uncertain. The CDR3 has 11 residues. Deletions cut 5 bases from V and 8 bases from J, with 7 bases between. Germline V gene lookup returns CDR1 SEHNR and CDR2 FQNEAQ (reference sequence). The CDR3 spells CASSVYDEQFF. CDR3 nucleotides: TGTGCCAGCAGCGTTTATGATGAGCAGTTCTTC.